This T cell receptor (beta chain) was observed in a study of Graves' ophthalmopathy and Graves' hyperthyroidism. For the study at large: The study drew peripheral blood at initial diagnosis, before any treatment.

Uncontrolled infections, other autoimmune diseases, pregnancy or lactation barred patients from enrollment. V lost 6 bases to trimming and J lost 2 bases, with 14 bases between them. Looked up from germline, CDR1 is SQVTM and CDR2 is ANQGSEA. The CDR3 is 13 residues long. This clonotype was seen only a few times. Its antigen is as yet unknown. The study, taken as a whole, reports: Most clonotypes expanded in thyroid above 0.001 frequency were present in blood too. Sensitivity reached 87.88% and specificity around 81% for a 13-signature model separating ophthalmopathy from stable hyperthyroidism.

The authors amplified TCR beta CDR3 regions from RNA transcripts. First-round RT-PCR employed HTBI primers, with a second-round multiplex PCR after it. TCRdb reanalysed the multiplex PCR reads using MiXCR and keeps one entry per CDR3 protein. Of some 250,000 distinct CDR3 sequences listed, around 50% are singletons. This receptor was taken from an adult man with Graves' ophthalmopathy. What was sequenced was peripheral blood. The chain employs TRBV29-1 and TRBJ2-7; D is uncertain. The DNA of the CDR3 is TGCAGCGTACGAAGGTCTATTGCCTACGAGCAGTACTTC. Translation gives CSVRRSIAYEQYF.